These T cell receptor beta chains were read from a single sample in a study of tissue T cells after allogeneic stem cell transplantation. Repertoires were generated with immunoSEQ multiplex PCR, while TCRdb's copy carries only in-frame clones and drops some. The repertoire holds approximately 1,300 clones, with around three fifths as singletons. Sequences were derived from bone marrow, sampled at autopsy. The receptors derive from a male patient at least 60 years old with steroid-refractory graft-versus-host disease after an allogeneic stem cell transplant. The graft donor may have given rise to some T cells. CDR3s include the opening cysteine and the closing phenylalanine or tryptophan. The order of the fields is V gene, J gene, D gene, clone size, CDR3 protein, CDR3 DNA. D genes are given only for firm matches. The size of a clone is reported for some rows only, either as once, few or many, or as a class for expanded clones.

TRBV12-3/TRBV12-4	TRBJ1-6	NA	NA	CASSSSYNSPLHF	TGTGCCAGCAGTAGCTCCTATAATTCACCCCTCCACTTT
TRBV15	TRBJ2-2	NA	NA	CATSRDRGFPGELFF	TGTGCCACCAGCAGAGATCGGGGGTTCCCCGGGGAGCTGTTTTTT
TRBV6-5	TRBJ2-2	NA	few	CASRDGANTGELFF	TGTGCCAGCAGGGACGGCGCGAACACCGGGGAGCTGTTTTTT
TRBV5-6	TRBJ2-5	TRBD2	once	CARCWGAGGGETQYF	TGTGCCCGCTGCTGGGGGGCGGGGGGGGGAGAGACCCAGTACTTC
TRBV5-6	TRBJ2-5	TRBD2	NA	CASSWGAGGGETQYF	TGCGCCAGCAGCTGGGGGGCCGGGGGGGGCGAGACCCAGTACTTC
TRBV5-6	TRBJ2-5	TRBD2	NA	CARRWVAGGGETQYF	TGTGCCCGCCGCTGGGTGGCGGGGGGGGGAGAGACCCAGTACTTC
TRBV11-2	TRBJ2-1	NA	NA	CASSFNVYLGEQFF	TGTGCCAGCAGCTTTAACGTGTACTTAGGTGAGCAGTTCTTC
TRBV5-5	TRBJ2-5	TRBD1	NA	CASSISYRGSGETQYF	TGTGCCAGCAGCATAAGTTACAGGGGAAGCGGCGAGACCCAGTACTTC
TRBV5-6	TRBJ1-1	NA	NA	CASSLRGTEAFF	TGTGCCAGCAGTTTAAGAGGGACTGAAGCTTTCTTT
TRBV6-6	TRBJ2-1	NA	NA	CATLLSSYNEQFF	TGTGCCACCCTCCTTAGCTCCTACAATGAGCAGTTCTTC
TRBV7-9	TRBJ1-1	TRBD1	NA	CASTNPGTGPEAFF	TGTGCCAGCACCAACCCCGGGACAGGGCCTGAAGCTTTCTTT
TRBV6-6	TRBJ2-6	NA	NA	CASSRGGIGTFISGANVLTF	TGTGCCAGCAGCCGAGGCGGGATCGGGACTTTTATTTCTGGGGCCAACGTCCTGACTTTC
TRBV5-1	TRBJ2-7	NA	NA	CASSPGEGYYEQYF	TGCGCCAGCAGCCCGGGGGAAGGGTACTACGAGCAGTACTTC
TRBV5-6	TRBJ2-5	TRBD2	NA	CACSLGAGGGETQYF	TGTGCCTGCAGCTTGGGGGCGGGGGGGGGAGAGACCCAGTACTTC
TRBV6-5	TRBJ2-7	NA	once	CASLWSQGGSYEQYF	TGTGCCAGCCTCTGGAGCCAGGGCGGGTCCTACGAGCAGTACTTC
TRBV7-9	TRBJ2-1	TRBD2	NA	CASNKPVSGGNEQFF	TGTGCCAGCAACAAACCAGTTTCGGGGGGCAATGAGCAGTTCTTC
TRBV2	TRBJ2-3	NA	NA	CASSGGTASTDTQYF	TGTGCCAGCAGTGGGGGCACAGCGTCCACAGATACGCAGTATTTT
TRBV5-6	TRBJ1-2	NA	NA	CASSLAVSGANYGYTF	TGTGCCAGCAGCTTGGCAGTCTCAGGGGCTAACTATGGCTACACCTTC
TRBV5-5	TRBJ2-5	TRBD1	NA	CASSVGTAFPETQYF	TGTGCCAGCAGCGTCGGGACAGCTTTTCCGGAGACCCAGTACTTC
TRBV5-6	TRBJ2-5	TRBD2	NA	CASSLGAGGGETQYF	TGCGCCAGCAGCTTGGGGGCCGGGGGGGGCGAGACCCAGTACTTC
TRBV5-4	TRBJ2-2	NA	NA	CASRPGTDTGELFF	TGTGCCAGCAGACCAGGGACGGACACCGGGGAGCTGTTTTTT
TRBV6-5	TRBJ2-2	NA	once	CASLLHANTGELFF	TGTGCCAGCCTGCTACATGCGAACACCGGGGAGCTGTTTTTT
TRBV4-1	TRBJ2-1	TRBD2	NA	CASSQDVVAGGPGNEQFF	TGCGCCAGCAGCCAAGATGTGGTAGCGGGGGGGCCAGGGAATGAGCAGTTCTTC
TRBV7-3	TRBJ1-1	NA	medium-sized	CASSSNLRGKGMNTEAFF	TGTGCCAGCAGCTCGAACTTGAGGGGGAAAGGGATGAACACTGAAGCTTTCTTT
TRBV3-1/TRBV3-2	TRBJ2-5	NA	few	CASSQDGGYQETQYF	TGTGCCAGCAGCCAAGATGGGGGGTACCAAGAGACCCAGTACTTC
TRBV11-1	TRBJ1-6	TRBD1	large	CASSPQGDRENSPLHF	TGTGCCAGCAGCCCACAGGGGGATCGGGAAAATTCACCCCTCCACTTT
TRBV19	TRBJ2-3	TRBD2	large	CASSIIGGSPTDTQYF	TGTGCCAGTAGTATCATCGGGGGGAGTCCCACAGATACGCAGTATTTT
TRBV29-1	TRBJ2-5	NA	NA	CSVGPWGVRETQYF	TGCAGCGTTGGCCCGTGGGGGGTTCGAGAGACCCAGTACTTC
TRBV5-4	TRBJ2-1	TRBD2	NA	CASSSRGGEQFF	TGTGCCAGCAGCTCGCGCGGGGGGGAGCAGTTCTTC
TRBV7-2	TRBJ1-1	NA	hyperexpanded	CASSFISVVISASAFF	TGTGCCAGCAGCTTCATTTCCGTGGTTATCAGCGCCAGTGCTTTCTTT
TRBV7-2	TRBJ2-2	TRBD2	NA	CASSLLSGGTFAGELFF	TGTGCCAGCAGCTTATTAAGCGGGGGGACCTTTGCCGGGGAGCTGTTTTTT
TRBV5-5	TRBJ2-1	NA	NA	CASSLQGTEQFF	TGTGCCAGCAGCTTGCAAGGGACCGAGCAGTTCTTC
TRBV5-8	TRBJ2-1	NA	NA	CASSLVRNEQFF	TGTGCCAGCAGCTTGGTTCGCAATGAGCAGTTCTTC
TRBV27	TRBJ2-7	NA	NA	CASSLWVGYEQYF	TGTGCCAGCAGCTTGTGGGTCGGCTACGAGCAGTACTTC
TRBV11-2	TRBJ2-1	TRBD2	NA	CASSPRLAGIYNEQFF	TGTGCCAGCAGCCCGAGACTAGCGGGGATTTACAATGAGCAGTTCTTC
TRBV12-5	TRBJ2-7	NA	NA	CASGFRGTVGEQYF	TGTGCTAGTGGCTTTAGGGGGACCGTAGGCGAGCAGTACTTC
TRBV5-6	TRBJ1-2	NA	NA	CASSSGQRYGYTF	TGTGCCAGCAGCTCCGGACAGCGCTATGGCTACACCTTC
TRBV7-9	TRBJ1-1	TRBD1	NA	CASSLNRGDTEAFF	TGTGCCAGCAGCTTAAACAGGGGCGACACTGAAGCTTTCTTT
TRBV5-6	TRBJ2-5	TRBD2	few	CASRLGAGGGETQYF	TGCGCCAGCCGCTTGGGGGCCGGGGGGGGAGAGACCCAGTACTTC
TRBV7-8	TRBJ2-5	NA	NA	CASVGGETQYF	TGTGCCAGCGTAGGTGGAGAGACCCAGTACTTC
TRBV10-3	TRBJ1-1	NA	NA	CAISTGTSREAFF	TGTGCCATCTCTACTGGGACCTCTAGGGAAGCTTTCTTT
TRBV5-6	TRBJ1-2	TRBD1	once	CASSSGQSYGYTF	TGTGCCAGCAGCTCGGGACAGTCCTATGGCTACACCTTC
TRBV27	TRBJ2-2	NA	few	CASSPRPERELFF	TGTGCCAGCAGTCCACGACCGGAGAGGGAGCTGTTTTTT
TRBV5-6	TRBJ2-5	TRBD2	hyperexpanded	CASSLVAGGGETQYF	TGTGCCAGCAGCTTGGTGGCCGGGGGGGGAGAGACCCAGTACTTC
TRBV9	TRBJ1-5	TRBD1	NA	CASSVGDSGTGVVQPQHF	TGTGCCAGCAGCGTAGGGGATAGTGGGACAGGGGTGGTTCAGCCCCAGCATTTT
TRBV5-1	TRBJ1-2	NA	medium-sized	CASSSSPTVNYGYTF	TGCGCCAGCAGCTCCTCACCTACGGTAAACTATGGCTACACCTTC
TRBV24-1	TRBJ2-2	NA	NA	CATRGNTGELFF	TGTGCCACCAGGGGGAACACCGGGGAGCTGTTTTTT
TRBV4-3	TRBJ1-6	NA	NA	CASSLELMRNSPLHF	TGCGCCAGCAGCCTCGAATTAATGCGGAATTCACCCCTCCACTTT
TRBV12-5	TRBJ1-4	TRBD1	NA	CASGIGQVGEKLFF	TGTGCTAGTGGTATAGGACAGGTGGGGGAAAAACTGTTTTTT
TRBV2	TRBJ1-6	NA	NA	CASTGTVTSSYNSPLHF	TGTGCCAGCACTGGGACCGTTACGAGCTCCTATAATTCACCCCTCCACTTT
TRBV13	TRBJ2-7	TRBD1	medium-sized	CASSPLPGTGVYEQYF	TGTGCCAGCAGCCCCCTCCCCGGGACAGGGGTCTACGAGCAGTACTTC
TRBV5-6	TRBJ2-2	NA	NA	CASSLAAPTGELFF	TGTGCCAGCAGCTTGGCGGCTCCCACCGGGGAGCTGTTTTTT
TRBV7-2	TRBJ2-5	NA	once	CASRLTIGETQYF	TGTGCCAGCAGGTTGACAATTGGGGAGACCCAGTACTTC
TRBV7-2	TRBJ2-7	NA	few	CASSSQTGYEQYF	TGTGCCAGCAGCTCCCAGACGGGCTACGAGCAGTACTTC
TRBV6-5	TRBJ2-7	NA	NA	CASSYRRGQNEQYF	TGTGCCAGCAGTTACCGGAGGGGGCAGAACGAGCAGTACTTC
TRBV5-6	TRBJ1-1	NA	NA	CASSLRGNTEAFF	TGTGCCAGCAGCTTGAGGGGGAACACTGAAGCTTTCTTT
TRBV7-2	TRBJ2-1	NA	NA	CASSSQQRIQGREQFF	TGTGCCAGCAGCTCACAACAACGGATACAGGGCAGGGAGCAGTTCTTC
TRBV9	TRBJ2-6	NA	NA	CASSTAGSGANVLTF	TGTGCCAGCAGCACAGCAGGCTCTGGGGCCAACGTCCTGACTTTC